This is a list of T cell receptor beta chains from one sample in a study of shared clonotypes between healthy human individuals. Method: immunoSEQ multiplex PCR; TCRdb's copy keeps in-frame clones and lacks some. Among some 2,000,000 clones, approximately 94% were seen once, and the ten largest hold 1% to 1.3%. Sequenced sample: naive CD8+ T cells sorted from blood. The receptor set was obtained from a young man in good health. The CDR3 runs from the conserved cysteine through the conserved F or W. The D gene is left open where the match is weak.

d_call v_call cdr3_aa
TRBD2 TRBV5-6 CASSLTSGDYEQYF
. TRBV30 CAWSVAGNEQFF
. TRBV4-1 CASSQVGQNTEAFF
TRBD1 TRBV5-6 CASSSGQGAFEKLFF
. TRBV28 CASSLSEETQYF
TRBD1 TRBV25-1 CATQGATLSPLHF
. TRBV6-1 CASRSGNTIYF
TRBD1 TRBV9 CASSVARGTGELFF
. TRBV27 CASSLRGFGNTIYF
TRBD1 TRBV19 CASSIDREQGNTIYF
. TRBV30 CACYGGTGELFF
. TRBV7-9 CASSLAGSSGF
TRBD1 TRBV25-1 CASSATGTGVATEAFF
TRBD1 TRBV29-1 CSVLTGGPNEQFF
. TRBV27 CASSPGTTQRNGYTF
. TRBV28 CASSFQGNTEAFF
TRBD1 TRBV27 CASKVMTGGDYEQYF
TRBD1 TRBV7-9 CASSAQGDEQFF
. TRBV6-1 CASSEVHLNYGYTF
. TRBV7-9 CASSLSFDSQVPDTQYF
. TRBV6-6 CASSLPETRDTQYF
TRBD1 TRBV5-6 CASSWGQMNTEAFF
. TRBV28 CASSLTGSYEQYF
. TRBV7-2 CASSPNPNTGELFF
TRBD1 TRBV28 CASSLIWGTGVGDGYTF
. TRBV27 CASSLRDGTQYF
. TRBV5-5 CASSGVGGSYEQYF
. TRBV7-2 CASSFGLSTDTQYF
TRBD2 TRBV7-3 CASGLALAGLHEQFF
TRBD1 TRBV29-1 CSVGTGVLYEQYF
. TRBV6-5 CASSYSTGEQYF
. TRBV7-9 CASSLGAGRETQYF
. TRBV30 CACDSPEKLFF
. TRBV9 CASSTSGRGATDTQYF
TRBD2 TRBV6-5 CATHLAGVPYEQYF
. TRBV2 CASSPMGIPGNSPLHF
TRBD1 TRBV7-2 CASSLPSGQGTEAFF
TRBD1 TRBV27 CASSPGTGANSPLHF
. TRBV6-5 CASSYREDSPLHF
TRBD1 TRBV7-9 CASRRTGVQETQYF
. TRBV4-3 CASSQDSRFNSPLHF
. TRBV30 CAWSDDSNQPQHF
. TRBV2 CASSPGESRNTGELFF
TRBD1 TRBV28 CASSQAGGSQPQHF
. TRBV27 CASSLNPGETQYF
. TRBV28 CASISGGSGEQYF
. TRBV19 CASSIDRGFGNQPQHF
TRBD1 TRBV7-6 CASSWGTGRETQYF